This is a list of T cell receptor beta chains from one sample in a study of Graves' ophthalmopathy and Graves' hyperthyroidism. MiXCR, run by TCRdb on the multiplex PCR reads, gives a single entry per CDR3 protein. This table has around 590,000 distinct CDR3 sequences, under 40% appearing once. Sequences were obtained from peripheral blood or thyroid tissue (not recorded which). Source of these receptors: an adult man with Graves' hyperthyroidism. The CDR3 runs from the conserved cysteine through the conserved F or W. Each record gives: J gene, V gene, clone size, D gene, CDR3 protein, CDR3 DNA. D genes are given only for firm matches. For some rows the clone size is stated as once, few or many, or as a class when expanded; others skip it.

>TRBJ2-5|TRBV2|many|TRBD2
CASSEGTSGGAGETQYF
TGTGCCAGCAGTGAAGGGACTAGCGGGGGGGCGGGAGAGACCCAGTACTTC
>TRBJ2-5|TRBV20-1|few|.
CSARVGRAGVAQYF
TGCAGTGCTAGAGTGGGAAGGGCTGGTGTGGCCCAGTACTTC
>TRBJ1-1|TRBV5-8|many|.
CASSLAGLENTEAFF
TGTGCCAGCAGCTTGGCCGGATTGGAGAACACTGAAGCTTTCTTT
>TRBJ2-7|TRBV20-1|.|.
CSARAIVAVDYEQYF
TGCAGTGCTAGAGCGATTGTGGCGGTAGACTACGAGCAGTACTTC
>TRBJ2-1|TRBV5-1|few|.
CASSYGLSNEQFF
TGCGCCAGCAGCTACGGACTTTCCAATGAGCAGTTCTTC
>TRBJ2-5|TRBV20-1|many|.
CLTGRLRQETQYF
TGCCTCACTGGTCGGCTGCGCCAAGAGACCCAGTACTTC
>TRBJ1-6|TRBV27|.|.
CASSSHRQNRLHSPLHF
TGTGCCAGCAGTTCCCATCGACAAAATCGACTTCATTCACCCCTCCACTTT
>TRBJ2-7|TRBV28|many|TRBD2
CASSVLSGTSYEQYF
TGTGCCAGCAGTGTCCTTAGCGGGACCTCCTACGAGCAGTACTTC
>TRBJ1-5|TRBV2|many|TRBD1
CASSEWEWTGGRPQHF
TGTGCCAGCAGTGAATGGGAATGGACAGGGGGTAGGCCCCAGCATTTT
>TRBJ1-2|TRBV15|.|TRBD1
CATSSLPGGGGYTF
TGTGCCACCAGCAGTCTCCCAGGGGGCGGTGGCTACACCTTC
>TRBJ2-7|TRBV20-1|many|TRBD1
CSAGSLSGTGFYEQYF
TGCAGTGCCGGAAGCTTATCGGGGACAGGCTTCTACGAGCAGTACTTC
>TRBJ1-3|TRBV15|many|.
CATSRDRYAGNTIYF
TGTGCCACCAGCAGAGATAGGTACGCTGGAAACACCATATATTTT
>TRBJ2-7|TRBV5-1|.|TRBD1
CASSWTGQGASYEQYF
TGCGCCAGCAGCTGGACCGGACAGGGGGCATCCTACGAGCAGTACTTC
>TRBJ2-7|TRBV29-1|many|TRBD1
CSVAGTGIYEQYF
TGCAGCGTCGCAGGGACAGGAATCTACGAGCAGTACTTC
>TRBJ2-7|TRBV9|many|TRBD2
CASSVKAGGEQYF
TGTGCCAGCAGCGTCAAAGCGGGAGGCGAGCAGTACTTC
>TRBJ1-6|TRBV10-3|many|TRBD1
CAIRPEGQGNSPLHF
TGTGCCATCAGGCCGGAAGGACAGGGCAATTCACCCCTCCACTTT
>TRBJ2-3|TRBV20-1|.|TRBD1
CSARTGPAADTQYF
TGCAGTGCACGGACAGGCCCAGCCGCGGATACGCAGTATTTT
>TRBJ2-7|TRBV6-1|many|.
CASSEMVDGYEQYF
TGTGCCAGCAGTGAAATGGTGGACGGCTACGAGCAGTACTTC
>TRBJ1-5|TRBV6-1|many|TRBD1
CASSGGTGRKNQPQHF
TGTGCCAGCAGTGGAGGGACAGGGCGTAAGAATCAGCCCCAGCATTTT
>TRBJ2-1|TRBV7-9|once|TRBD2
CASRKPSGGANEQFF
TGTGCCAGCAGAAAGCCCAGCGGGGGGGCAAATGAGCAGTTCTTC
>TRBJ1-5|TRBV2|many|.
CASSESGKQPQHF
TGTGCCAGCAGTGAATCCGGGAAACAGCCCCAGCATTTT
>TRBJ1-2|TRBV7-9|.|.
CASSLWGGSSGNTF
TGTGCCAGCAGCTTATGGGGGGGAAGCTCTGGAAACACCTTC
>TRBJ1-5|TRBV15|.|TRBD1
CATSRANRGSNQPQHF
TGTGCCACCAGCAGAGCGAACAGGGGAAGCAATCAGCCCCAGCATTTT
>TRBJ1-4|TRBV12-3/TRBV12-4|.|TRBD1
CASSLDRGTLFF
TGTGCCAGCAGTTTGGACAGGGGTACACTGTTTTTT
>TRBJ2-3|TRBV3-1|.|TRBD1
CASSQRDRDTQYF
TGTGCCAGCAGCCAACGGGACAGAGATACGCAGTATTTT
>TRBJ2-3|TRBV20-1|.|.
CSSWGRRTDTQYF
TGCAGTTCGTGGGGCAGACGCACAGATACGCAGTATTTT
>TRBJ1-6|TRBV10-3|.|.
CASSPGTHNSPLHF
TGTGCCAGCAGCCCCGGGACACACAATTCACCCCTCCACTTT
>TRBJ2-5|TRBV29-1|many|TRBD1
CSVSPTGWETQYF
TGCAGCGTTTCTCCGACAGGGTGGGAGACCCAGTACTTC
>TRBJ2-7|TRBV4-1|many|TRBD1
CASSQPDRESYEQYF
TGCGCCAGCAGCCAACCGGACAGGGAGTCCTACGAGCAGTACTTC
>TRBJ2-1|TRBV12-3/TRBV12-4|.|TRBD2
CASSLRRESNEQFF
TGTGCCAGCAGTTTGAGGCGGGAGAGCAATGAGCAGTTCTTC
>TRBJ1-2|TRBV3-1|.|.
CASSQVGLWSFNYGYTF
TGTGCCAGCAGCCAGGTGGGTCTGTGGTCCTTTAACTATGGCTACACCTTC
>TRBJ1-2|TRBV20-1|many|.
CSARGRTVTYGYTF
TGCAGTGCTAGAGGGAGGACAGTGACCTATGGCTACACCTTC
>TRBJ2-7|TRBV5-1|once|.
CASSLESAADEQYF
TGCGCCAGCAGCTTGGAGTCAGCGGCGGACGAGCAGTACTTC
>TRBJ2-6|TRBV12-3/TRBV12-4|once|.
CASSHDNVLTF
TGTGCCAGCAGTCACGACAACGTCCTGACTTTC
>TRBJ1-6|TRBV15|few|.
CATRPGRGGSYNSPLHF
TGTGCCACCAGGCCCGGACGGGGGGGCTCCTATAATTCACCCCTCCACTTT
>TRBJ2-5|TRBV29-1|.|TRBD2
CSVETSGGETQYF
TGCAGCGTTGAGACTAGCGGGGGAGAGACCCAGTACTTC
>TRBJ1-3|TRBV20-1|many|.
CSANPFHLGPQGGSTIYF
TGCAGTGCCAACCCATTCCATTTGGGGCCCCAGGGTGGGAGCACCATATATTTT
>TRBJ1-2|TRBV5-4|once|TRBD1
CASSLGQGVFGYTF
TGTGCCAGCAGCTTGGGACAGGGAGTCTTTGGCTACACCTTC
>TRBJ1-1|TRBV11-1|.|.
CASSTGRRTAEAFF
TGTGCCAGCAGCACCGGAAGGCGAACAGCTGAAGCTTTCTTT
>TRBJ1-5|TRBV7-3|many|.
CASGPALGGCCSNQPQHF
TGTGCCAGCGGACCGGCTTTAGGGGGATGTTGTAGCAATCAGCCCCAGCATTTT
>TRBJ2-7|TRBV6-4|many|TRBD2
CASSDSATSNVYEQYF
TGTGCCAGCAGTGACTCGGCGACTAGCAATGTATACGAGCAGTACTTC
>TRBJ2-7|TRBV2|.|.
CASSQGSGQTYEQYF
TGTGCCAGCAGTCAAGGGAGCGGACAGACCTACGAGCAGTACTTC
>TRBJ2-2|TRBV29-1|many|.
CSVTRDTYTGELFF
TGCAGCGTCACCCGGGACACCTACACCGGGGAGCTGTTTTTT
>TRBJ2-5|TRBV10-3|.|.
CAISEAGGETQYF
TGTGCCATCAGTGAAGCCGGGGGAGAGACCCAGTACTTC
>TRBJ1-5|TRBV20-1|.|.
CSASGRDQPQHF
TGCAGTGCTAGTGGCCGGGATCAGCCCCAGCATTTT
>TRBJ2-7|TRBV7-2|few|TRBD2
CASSPNPLSGAAYEQYF
TGTGCCAGCAGTCCCAACCCCCTCAGCGGGGCTGCCTACGAGCAGTACTTC
>TRBJ2-1|TRBV7-8|few|.
CASKRITTYNEQFF
TGTGCCAGTAAGCGGATAACAACGTACAATGAGCAGTTCTTC
>TRBJ1-2|TRBV2|.|TRBD1
CASRPRTGGYGYTF
TGTGCCAGCAGACCGCGGACAGGGGGCTATGGCTACACCTTC
>TRBJ1-1|TRBV29-1|.|.
CSSFTKALTDEAFF
TGCAGCAGTTTCACCAAGGCCCTTACTGATGAAGCTTTCTTT
>TRBJ1-5|TRBV24-1|.|.
CATRGTRSMDEPQHF
TGTGCCACCAGAGGGACAAGGTCTATGGATGAGCCCCAGCATTTT
>TRBJ2-5|TRBV20-1|.|.
CSASNAPDSFRGQETQYF
TGCAGTGCTAGTAACGCACCGGACTCGTTTAGGGGCCAAGAGACCCAGTACTTC
>TRBJ1-2|TRBV7-8|many|.
CASSSARTANYGYTF
TGTGCCAGCAGCTCGGCCAGAACCGCTAACTATGGCTACACCTTC
>TRBJ2-6|TRBV15|.|.
CATSRERTRLAF
TGTGCCACCAGCAGAGAGAGGACAAGGTTAGCTTTC
>TRBJ1-6|TRBV2|.|.
CASSPRDGSYSPLHF
TGTGCCAGCTCACCAAGGGACGGAAGTTATTCACCCCTCCACTTT
>TRBJ2-7|TRBV6-5|few|TRBD1
CASSSPSTGGYNEQYF
TGTGCCAGCAGTTCCCCCTCGACAGGGGGCTATAACGAGCAGTACTTC
>TRBJ2-5|TRBV29-1|.|TRBD2
CSVVRVAGVRETQYF
TGCAGCGTTGTGAGGGTAGCGGGAGTTCGGGAGACCCAGTACTTC
>TRBJ2-1|TRBV10-3|once|TRBD2
CAIKPKAGITYNEQFF
TGTGCCATCAAGCCAAAAGCGGGGATTACCTACAATGAGCAGTTCTTC